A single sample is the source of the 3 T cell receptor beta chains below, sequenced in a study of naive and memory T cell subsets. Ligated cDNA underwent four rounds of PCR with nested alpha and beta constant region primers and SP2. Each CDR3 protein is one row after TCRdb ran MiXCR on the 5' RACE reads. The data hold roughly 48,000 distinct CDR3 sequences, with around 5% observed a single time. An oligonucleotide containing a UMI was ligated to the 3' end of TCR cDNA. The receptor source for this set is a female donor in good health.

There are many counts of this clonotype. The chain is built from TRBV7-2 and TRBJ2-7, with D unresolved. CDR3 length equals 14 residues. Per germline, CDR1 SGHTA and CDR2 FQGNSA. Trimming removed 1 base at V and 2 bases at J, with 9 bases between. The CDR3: CASSLELPPYEQYF. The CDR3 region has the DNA TGTGCCAGCAGCTTAGAGCTACCTCCCTACGAGCAGTACTTC.

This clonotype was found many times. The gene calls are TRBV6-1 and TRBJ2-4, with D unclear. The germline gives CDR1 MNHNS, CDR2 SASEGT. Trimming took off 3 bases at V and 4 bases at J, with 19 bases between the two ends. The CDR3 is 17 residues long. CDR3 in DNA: TGTGCCAGCAGTGACCCTAAGACGAGCGCATCAAAAAACATTCAGTACTTC. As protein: CASSDPKTSASKNIQYF.

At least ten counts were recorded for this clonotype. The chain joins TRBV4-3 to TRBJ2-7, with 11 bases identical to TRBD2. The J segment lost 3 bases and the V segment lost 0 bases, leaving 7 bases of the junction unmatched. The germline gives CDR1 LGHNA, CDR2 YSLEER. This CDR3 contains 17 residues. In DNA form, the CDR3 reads TGCGCCAGCAGCCAAGATTTGTCACTAGCGGGAGTCTACGAGCAGTACTTC. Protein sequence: CASSQDLSLAGVYEQYF.